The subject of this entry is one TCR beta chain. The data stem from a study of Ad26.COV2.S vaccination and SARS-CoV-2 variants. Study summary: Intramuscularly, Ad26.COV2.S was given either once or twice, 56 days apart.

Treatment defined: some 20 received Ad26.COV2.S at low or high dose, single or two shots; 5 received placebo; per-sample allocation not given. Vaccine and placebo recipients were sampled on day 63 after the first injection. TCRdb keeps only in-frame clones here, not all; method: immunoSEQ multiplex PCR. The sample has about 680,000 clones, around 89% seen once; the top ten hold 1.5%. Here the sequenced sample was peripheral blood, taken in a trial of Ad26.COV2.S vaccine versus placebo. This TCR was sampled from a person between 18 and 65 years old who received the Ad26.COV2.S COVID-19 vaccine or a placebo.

In nucleotides, the CDR3 is TGTGCCAGCAGCTTAGGGACAGGGCCTTCCTACGAGCAGTACTTC. It specifies CASSLGTGPSYEQYF. The J gene is TRBJ2-7, the V gene TRBV5-8; 9 nucleotides match TRBD1. The J segment lost 1 base and the V segment lost 2 bases, leaving 4 bases of the junction unmatched. The CDR3 is made up of 15 amino acids. Looked up from germline, CDR1 is SGHTS and CDR2 is YDEGEE.